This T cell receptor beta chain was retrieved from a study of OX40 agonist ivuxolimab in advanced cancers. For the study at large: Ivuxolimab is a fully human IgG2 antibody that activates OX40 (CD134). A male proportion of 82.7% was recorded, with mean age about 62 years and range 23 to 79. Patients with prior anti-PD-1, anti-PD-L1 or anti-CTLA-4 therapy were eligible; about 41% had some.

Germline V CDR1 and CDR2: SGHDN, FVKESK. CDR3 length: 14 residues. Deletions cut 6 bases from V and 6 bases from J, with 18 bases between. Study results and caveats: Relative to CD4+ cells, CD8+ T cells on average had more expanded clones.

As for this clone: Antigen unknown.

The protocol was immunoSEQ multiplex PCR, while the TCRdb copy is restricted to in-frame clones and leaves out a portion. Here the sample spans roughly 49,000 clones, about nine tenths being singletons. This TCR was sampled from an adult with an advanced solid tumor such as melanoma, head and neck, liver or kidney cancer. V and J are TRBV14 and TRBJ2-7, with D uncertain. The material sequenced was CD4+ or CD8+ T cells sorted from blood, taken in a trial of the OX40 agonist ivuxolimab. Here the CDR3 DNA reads TGTGCCAGCAGTCGACAAACGCTTGGTGGCGAGCAGTACTTC. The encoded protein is CASSRQTLGGEQYF.